This entry features one T cell receptor beta chain sequence. Authors' analysis steps: Estimation of nucleated cell counts relied on the amplification of reference gene primers. Data came from immunoSEQ multiplex PCR; TCRdb stores just in-frame clones and leaves some out. V and J calls and clone size are copied from that table; D and trimming were computed from the DNA. The table shows roughly 200,000 clones, with 78% occurring only once. This entry belongs to a study of blood T cell repertoires in COVID-19. In the study overall: COVID-19 samples collected from the United States, Italy and Spain covered acute and convalescent phases.

Germline values: CDR1 MGHRA, CDR2 YSYEKL. Trimming shortened V by 4 bases and J by 4 bases, and 24 bases separated the two germline ends. The CDR3 runs to 18 residues. Sequencing was done on a sample of peripheral blood. This chain joins TRBV4-1 and TRBJ2-3; D might be TRBD1 (6 bases). This sequence was found in a woman of 80 years or more with active or convalescent COVID-19. The CDR3 DNA follows: TGCGCCAGCAGCCTCGTCGTTAGGGGGTCTATCAGCGCAGATACGCAGTATTTT. This gives the protein CASSLVVRGSISADTQYF.